This is a list of T cell receptor beta chains from one sample in a study of blood T cell repertoires in COVID-19. Sequencing was performed with immunoSEQ multiplex PCR; in TCRdb, only in-frame clones are kept and a portion is missing. The profile covers approximately 300,000 clones, with roughly 80% appearing a single time and around 4% taken by the ten largest. Material for sequencing was peripheral blood. The receptors come from a woman between 45 and 65 years old with active or convalescent COVID-19. The CDR3 runs from the conserved cysteine through the conserved F or W. The D gene is left open where the match is weak. Size is omitted from some rows. Given values are once, few, many or a class for expanded clones.

j_call: TRBJ1-3
d_call: .
v_call: TRBV18
clone_size: .
cdr3_nt: TGTGCCAGCTCCGAGAGCGGGGCCGACTCTGGAAACACCATATATTTT
cdr3_aa: CASSESGADSGNTIYF

j_call: TRBJ1-5
d_call: .
v_call: TRBV5-4
clone_size: .
cdr3_nt: TGTGCCACCTCGACGGGGTATAGCAATCAGCCCCAGCATTTT
cdr3_aa: CATSTGYSNQPQHF

j_call: TRBJ2-1
d_call: TRBD1
v_call: TRBV9
clone_size: .
cdr3_nt: TGTGCCAGCAGCCCTCCCGCGGGACAGGGGCCTACCTACAATGAGCAGTTCTTC
cdr3_aa: CASSPPAGQGPTYNEQFF

j_call: TRBJ1-4
d_call: .
v_call: TRBV19
clone_size: once
cdr3_nt: TGTGCCAGTAGTATTCGAGACAGGAGGAATGAAAAACTGTTTTTT
cdr3_aa: CASSIRDRRNEKLFF

j_call: TRBJ2-3
d_call: .
v_call: TRBV9
clone_size: few
cdr3_nt: TGTGCCAGCAGCGTAGGCGGGAACTCAGATACGCAGTATTTT
cdr3_aa: CASSVGGNSDTQYF

j_call: TRBJ1-1
d_call: .
v_call: TRBV2
clone_size: .
cdr3_nt: TGTGCCAGCAGTGATAAGGCAGGGGTCCGAGACACTGAAGCTTTCTTT
cdr3_aa: CASSDKAGVRDTEAFF

j_call: TRBJ1-1
d_call: .
v_call: TRBV25-1
clone_size: .
cdr3_nt: TGTGCCAGCAGTAGTCAAGTTGGGGGAGGCACTGAAGCTTTCTTT
cdr3_aa: CASSSQVGGGTEAFF

j_call: TRBJ1-1
d_call: .
v_call: TRBV9
clone_size: .
cdr3_nt: TGTGCCAGCAGCGTACAACCCGGGAACACTGAAGCTTTCTTT
cdr3_aa: CASSVQPGNTEAFF

j_call: TRBJ1-2
d_call: TRBD1
v_call: TRBV7-8
clone_size: .
cdr3_nt: TGTGCCAGCAGCTTGGAGATCACGGGACAGATCCCCTATGGCTACACCTTC
cdr3_aa: CASSLEITGQIPYGYTF

j_call: TRBJ1-2
d_call: TRBD1
v_call: TRBV5-4
clone_size: .
cdr3_nt: TGTGCCAGCAGCCCCCGGGACAGGGGCGACTATGGCTACACCTTC
cdr3_aa: CASSPRDRGDYGYTF

j_call: TRBJ1-6
d_call: TRBD1
v_call: TRBV5-4
clone_size: few
cdr3_nt: TGTGCCAGCAGCACCCCGGGACAGCCTAATTCACCCCTCCACTTT
cdr3_aa: CASSTPGQPNSPLHF

j_call: TRBJ1-3
d_call: .
v_call: TRBV28
clone_size: .
cdr3_nt: TGTGCCAGCAGACCCCCGGGGGGCGCAATTGACACCATATATTTT
cdr3_aa: CASRPPGGAIDTIYF

j_call: TRBJ1-6
d_call: .
v_call: TRBV5-1
clone_size: .
cdr3_nt: TGCGCCAGCAGCTTGGACAGGCCTAATTCACCCCTCCACTTT
cdr3_aa: CASSLDRPNSPLHF

j_call: TRBJ1-1
d_call: .
v_call: TRBV5-1
clone_size: .
cdr3_nt: TGCGCCAGCAGCTTGGATGTAGGGGACACTGAAGCTTTCTTT
cdr3_aa: CASSLDVGDTEAFF

j_call: TRBJ2-5
d_call: TRBD2
v_call: TRBV29-1
clone_size: .
cdr3_nt: TGCAGCGCCGGGGGGGAGACCCAGTACTTC
cdr3_aa: CSAGGETQYF

j_call: TRBJ2-5
d_call: .
v_call: TRBV7-9
clone_size: .
cdr3_nt: TGTGCCAGCAGCCGAACGAGTCAAGAGACCCAGTACTTC
cdr3_aa: CASSRTSQETQYF

j_call: TRBJ2-7
d_call: TRBD1
v_call: TRBV2
clone_size: few
cdr3_nt: TGTGCCAGTAAAGGGACAGGGATAGGCGAGCAGTACTTC
cdr3_aa: CASKGTGIGEQYF

j_call: TRBJ2-3
d_call: TRBD2
v_call: TRBV20-1
clone_size: .
cdr3_nt: TGCAGTGCTAGTTGGGTTGGGGGACTAGCGGCAAGCACAGATACGCAGTATTTT
cdr3_aa: CSASWVGGLAASTDTQYF

j_call: TRBJ1-1
d_call: .
v_call: TRBV2
clone_size: .
cdr3_nt: TGTGCCAGCAGAAAGGCTAGTTACACTGAAGCTTTCTTT
cdr3_aa: CASRKASYTEAFF

j_call: TRBJ2-7
d_call: .
v_call: TRBV5-4
clone_size: .
cdr3_nt: TGTGCCAGCAGCTTCGACCAGCACAGCTCCTACGAGCAGTACTTC
cdr3_aa: CASSFDQHSSYEQYF

j_call: TRBJ1-2
d_call: .
v_call: TRBV9
clone_size: .
cdr3_nt: TGTGCCAGCAGCGCCGACATCAACTATGGCTACACCTTC
cdr3_aa: CASSADINYGYTF

j_call: TRBJ2-5
d_call: .
v_call: TRBV18
clone_size: .
cdr3_nt: TGTGCCAGCTCACTCCGCGGGGTGCGGGAGACCCAGTACTTC
cdr3_aa: CASSLRGVRETQYF

j_call: TRBJ2-5
d_call: TRBD2
v_call: TRBV18
clone_size: .
cdr3_nt: TGTGCCAGCTCACTCCGGGAGGCCCGGGAGACCCAGTACTTC
cdr3_aa: CASSLREARETQYF

j_call: TRBJ2-2
d_call: .
v_call: TRBV5-1
clone_size: few
cdr3_nt: TGCGCCAGCAGTCGTGGGGGGATAAACACCGGGGAGCTGTTTTTT
cdr3_aa: CASSRGGINTGELFF

j_call: TRBJ1-3
d_call: .
v_call: TRBV18
clone_size: once
cdr3_nt: TGTGCCAGCTCACCAGGCAGGGGTGGAAACACCATATATTTT
cdr3_aa: CASSPGRGGNTIYF

j_call: TRBJ2-7
d_call: .
v_call: TRBV5-6
clone_size: .
cdr3_nt: TGTGCCAGCAGCTTCCCAGGGCGTTACGAGCAGTACTTC
cdr3_aa: CASSFPGRYEQYF

j_call: TRBJ2-7
d_call: .
v_call: TRBV6-6
clone_size: .
cdr3_nt: TGTGCCAGCAGTCTCGCGGGACAGCAGTACTTC
cdr3_aa: CASSLAGQQYF

j_call: TRBJ2-1
d_call: TRBD2
v_call: TRBV7-9
clone_size: .
cdr3_nt: TGTGCCAGCAGCTTAGGGGGGACTAGCGGGAAAACGGATGAGCAGTTCTTC
cdr3_aa: CASSLGGTSGKTDEQFF

j_call: TRBJ2-7
d_call: TRBD1
v_call: TRBV24-1
clone_size: .
cdr3_nt: TGTGCCACCAGTGATCCTGGGACAGGGTTCGAGCAGTACTTC
cdr3_aa: CATSDPGTGFEQYF

j_call: TRBJ2-7
d_call: .
v_call: TRBV6-5
clone_size: .
cdr3_nt: TGTGCCAGCAGTTTATCCGGGGGTCAGGAGTACTTC
cdr3_aa: CASSLSGGQEYF

j_call: TRBJ1-2
d_call: .
v_call: TRBV24-1
clone_size: .
cdr3_nt: TGTGCCACCAGTGATCGGACAGACTCACCCCATAACTATGGCTACACCTTC
cdr3_aa: CATSDRTDSPHNYGYTF

j_call: TRBJ2-2
d_call: .
v_call: TRBV5-4
clone_size: .
cdr3_nt: TGTGCCAGCAGCCCTCTAGGAATGAAGCTGTTTTTT
cdr3_aa: CASSPLGMKLFF

j_call: TRBJ1-2
d_call: TRBD1
v_call: TRBV7-9
clone_size: .
cdr3_nt: TGTGCCAGCAGCTTAGAATCGGAACAGGGGGCGTTAAACTATGGCTACACCTTC
cdr3_aa: CASSLESEQGALNYGYTF